This T cell receptor (beta chain) was retrieved from a study of early T cells in non-severe SARS-CoV-2 infection. The study's findings and limits: VDJdb matching skewed toward anti-spike CD8 responses, missing private and CD4 specificities.

As for this clonotype: Its antigen is as yet unknown.

MiXCR was run by TCRdb on the 5' RACE reads, yielding one entry per CDR3 protein. The sample has about 52,000 distinct CDR3 sequences; approximately 10% are singletons. The CDR3 runs 13 residues. Trimming at V came to 5 bases and at J to 8 bases, leaving 8 bases not matched to a gene. Germline CDR1 and CDR2: MDHEN and SYDVKM. This clonotype was obtained from an adult who was a healthcare worker with PCR-confirmed SARS-CoV-2 infection or an uninfected control (not recorded which). This chain joins TRBV28 and TRBJ1-2; 7 nucleotides align to TRBD1. Sequencing was done on a sample of whole blood. The CDR3 spells CASSPWTGFGYTF. CDR3 nucleotides: TGTGCCAGCAGTCCCTGGACAGGATTCGGCTACACCTTC.